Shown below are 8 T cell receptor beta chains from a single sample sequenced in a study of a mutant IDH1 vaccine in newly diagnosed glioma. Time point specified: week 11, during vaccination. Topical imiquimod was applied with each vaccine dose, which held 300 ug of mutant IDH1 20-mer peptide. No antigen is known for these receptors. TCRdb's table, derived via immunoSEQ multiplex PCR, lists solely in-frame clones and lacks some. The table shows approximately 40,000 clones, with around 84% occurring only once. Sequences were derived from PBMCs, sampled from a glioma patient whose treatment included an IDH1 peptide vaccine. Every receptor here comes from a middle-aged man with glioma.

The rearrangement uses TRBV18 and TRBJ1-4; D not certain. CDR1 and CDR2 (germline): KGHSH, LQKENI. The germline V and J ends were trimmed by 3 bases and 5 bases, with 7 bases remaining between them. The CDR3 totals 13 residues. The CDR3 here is CASSPSGNEKLFF. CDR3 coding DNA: TGTGCCAGCTCACCGTCGGGCAATGAAAAACTGTTTTTT. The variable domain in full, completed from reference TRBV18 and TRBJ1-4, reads NAGVMQNPRHLVRRRGQEARLRCSPMKGHSHVYWYRQLPEEGLKFMVYLQKENIIDESGMPKERFSAEFPKEGPSILRIQQVVRGDSAAYFCASSPSGNEKLFFGSGTQLSVL.

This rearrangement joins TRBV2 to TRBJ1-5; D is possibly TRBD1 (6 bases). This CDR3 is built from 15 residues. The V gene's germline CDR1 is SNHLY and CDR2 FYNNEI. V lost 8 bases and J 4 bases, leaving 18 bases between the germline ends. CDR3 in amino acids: CASQGGGERNQPQHF. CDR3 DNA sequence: TGTGCCAGCCAGGGCGGGGGCGAAAGAAATCAGCCCCAGCATTTT.

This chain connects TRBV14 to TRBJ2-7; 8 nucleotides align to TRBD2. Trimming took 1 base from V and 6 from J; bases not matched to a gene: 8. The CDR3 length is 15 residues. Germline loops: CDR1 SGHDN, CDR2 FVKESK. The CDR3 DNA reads TGTGCCAGCAGCCAAGTAAACGGGAGGGCCACCGAGCAGTACTTC. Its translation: CASSQVNGRATEQYF.

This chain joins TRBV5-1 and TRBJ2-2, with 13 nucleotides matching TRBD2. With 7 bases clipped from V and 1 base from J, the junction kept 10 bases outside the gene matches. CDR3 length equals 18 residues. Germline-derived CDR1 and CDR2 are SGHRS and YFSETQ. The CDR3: CASLRGLAGAGNTGELFF. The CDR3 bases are TGCGCCAGCCTTAGAGGACTAGCGGGAGCCGGGAACACCGGGGAGCTGTTTTTT.

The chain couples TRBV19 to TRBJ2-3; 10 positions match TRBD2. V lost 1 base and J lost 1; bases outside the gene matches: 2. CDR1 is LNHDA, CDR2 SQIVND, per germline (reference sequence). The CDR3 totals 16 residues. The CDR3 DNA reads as TGTGCCAGTAGTATAGGCGGGACTAGCGGCACAGATACGCAGTATTTT. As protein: CASSIGGTSGTDTQYF.

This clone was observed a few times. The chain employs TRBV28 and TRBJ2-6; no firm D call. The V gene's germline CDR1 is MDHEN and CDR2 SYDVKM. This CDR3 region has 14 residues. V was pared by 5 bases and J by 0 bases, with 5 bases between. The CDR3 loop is CASSKRSGANVLTF. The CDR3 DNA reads TGTGCCAGCAGTAAACGCTCTGGGGCCAACGTCCTGACTTTC.

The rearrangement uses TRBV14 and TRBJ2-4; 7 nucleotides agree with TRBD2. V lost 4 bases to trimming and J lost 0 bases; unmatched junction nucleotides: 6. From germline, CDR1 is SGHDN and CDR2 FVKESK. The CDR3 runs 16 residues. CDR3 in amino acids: CASSPTSALAKNIQYF. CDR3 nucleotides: TGTGCCAGCAGCCCTACTAGCGCCCTAGCCAAAAACATTCAGTACTTC.

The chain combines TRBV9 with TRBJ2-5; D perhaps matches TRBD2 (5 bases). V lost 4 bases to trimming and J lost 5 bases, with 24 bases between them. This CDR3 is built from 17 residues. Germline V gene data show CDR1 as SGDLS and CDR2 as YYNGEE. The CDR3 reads CASSSLGVSGTWETQYF. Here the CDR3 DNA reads TGTGCCAGCAGCTCCCTTGGAGTCAGCGGCACTTGGGAGACCCAGTACTTC.